This passage covers 28 T cell receptor beta chains from one sample sequenced in a study of blood T cell repertoires in COVID-19. The protocol was immunoSEQ multiplex PCR, while the TCRdb copy is restricted to in-frame clones and leaves out a portion. The table lists about 400,000 clones, around 84% of them singletons. Specimen: peripheral blood. All receptors derive from a human donor in a cohort sampled during active COVID-19.

The V and J genes are TRBV5-6 and TRBJ2-7; 7 bases fit TRBD2. V dropped 0 bases and J dropped 6; count of bases not matched to a gene: 9. Germline V lookup: CDR1 SGHDT, CDR2 YYEEEE. The CDR3 runs to 15 residues. The CDR3 region has the DNA TGTGCCAGCAGCTTGGTTCCGGGGGGAAGAGCCGAGCAGTACTTC. As protein: CASSLVPGGRAEQYF.

The chain combines TRBV19 with TRBJ1-2, with 7 bases matching TRBD1. This CDR3 is built from 16 residues. Germline CDR1 LNHDA, CDR2 SQIVND (reference sequence). After removal of 3 bases from V and 2 bases from J, the junction contained 9 bases not matched to a gene. CDR3 bases: TGTGCCAGTAGTATCCCTGACAGGGAGATGAACTATGGCTACACCTTC. Translated: CASSIPDREMNYGYTF.

The chain couples TRBV19 to TRBJ1-5; TRBD1 matches 8 bases. Germline values: CDR1 LNHDA, CDR2 SQIVND (reference sequence). The CDR3 consists of 16 residues. The ends lost 7 bases at V and 2 bases at J; junction bases unmatched: 10. The CDR3 coding sequence is TGTGCCAGTAAGGACAGGGTAATTAGGGGCAATCAGCCCCAGCATTTT. Protein sequence: CASKDRVIRGNQPQHF.

This chain joins TRBV27 and TRBJ1-5; D call uncertain. Trimming removed 2 bases from V and 5 bases from J, with 13 bases in between. CDR1 is MNHEY and CDR2 is SMNVEV in the germline V gene (reference sequence). CDR3 length: 15 amino acids. The CDR3 spells CASSLAPGEDQPQHF. Written as DNA, the CDR3 is TGTGCCAGCAGTTTAGCCCCGGGAGAGGATCAGCCCCAGCATTTT.

The chain employs TRBV19 and TRBJ2-7, with 14 positions matching TRBD2. V gave up 6 bases and J gave up 3 bases; unmatched junction bases: 4. This CDR3 spans 15 amino acids. Germline V lookup: CDR1 LNHDA, CDR2 SQIVND (reference sequence). The CDR3 spells CASSRLAGGGYEQYF. As DNA, the CDR3 is TGTGCCAGTAGCAGACTAGCGGGAGGGGGCTACGAGCAGTACTTC.

The CDR3 DNA reads as TGCGCCAGCAGTCTTGTCCCCGGGACAGGGGCCACTGAAGCTTTCTTT. It translates to CASSLVPGTGATEAFF. The gene calls are TRBV10-1 and TRBJ1-1, with 10 bases lining up with TRBD1. The junction had 10 bases not matched to a gene; V was cut back by 5 bases and J by 4 bases. The germline gives CDR1 WNHNN, CDR2 SYGVQD (reference sequence). CDR3 length equals 16 residues.

The CDR3 region is CASSPGLEGLADTQYF. The CDR3 region has the DNA TGTGCCAGCAGCCCCGGACTAGAGGGATTAGCAGATACGCAGTATTTT. The J gene is TRBJ2-3, the V gene TRBV11-3, with 7 positions matching TRBD2. The J segment lost 4 bases and the V segment lost 5 bases, leaving 12 bases of the junction unmatched. Germline V gene lookup returns CDR1 SGHNT and CDR2 YENEEA. The CDR3 runs to 16 residues.

This clone came up a few times. V and J are TRBV11-2 and TRBJ2-7; TRBD1 is a possible D gene (6 bases). Germline CDR1 reads SGHAT; CDR2 reads FQNNGV. The CDR3 runs 15 residues. V was shortened by 4 bases and J by 9 bases, with 22 bases between the two germline ends. The CDR3 here is CASSSIQGQIGAQYF. The CDR3 DNA reads TGTGCCAGCAGCTCAATTCAGGGGCAGATTGGCGCGCAGTACTTC.

CDR3 region: CASTLRGGGSEQYF. CDR3 nucleotide sequence: TGCGCCAGCACTCTCCGGGGGGGAGGATCCGAGCAGTACTTC. The rearrangement uses TRBV5-1 and TRBJ2-7; 8 bases fit TRBD2. This CDR3 comprises 14 residues. Trimming cost V 6 bases and J 6 bases; bases outside gene matches: 11. Germline assignment: CDR1 SGHRS and CDR2 YFSETQ.

The gene calls are TRBV11-2 and TRBJ2-7, with TRBD2 identical over 10 bases. In germline, CDR1 is SGHAT, CDR2 FQNNGV. This CDR3 has 16 residues. V trimming: 4 bases; J trimming: 0 bases; junction bases outside the gene matches: 6. The CDR3 reads CASSSLAGPPSYEQYF. CDR3 DNA sequence: TGTGCCAGCAGCTCACTAGCGGGACCCCCCTCCTACGAGCAGTACTTC.

This chain connects TRBV27 to TRBJ2-7, with 10 bases matching TRBD2. Trimming took 6 bases from V and 6 from J; bases not matched to a gene: 8. In germline, CDR1 is MNHEY, CDR2 SMNVEV (reference sequence). The CDR3 sequence is 14 residues long. CDR3 region: CASSPTVAGGEQYF. DNA for the CDR3: TGTGCCAGCAGCCCCACGGTAGCGGGAGGCGAGCAGTACTTC.

This chain uses TRBV30 with TRBJ1-6; 7 positions match TRBD1. CDR3 size: 15 residues. After removal of 3 bases from V and 8 bases from J, the junction contained 10 bases not matched to a gene. Germline V gene lookup returns CDR1 GTSNPN and CDR2 SVGIG (reference sequence). The CDR3 DNA sequence: TGTGCCTGGAGGGATACGACAGGGTGGGATTCACCCCTCCACTTT. It codes for CAWRDTTGWDSPLHF.

The chain recombines TRBV9 with TRBJ1-2; the D gene is possibly TRBD1 (5 bases). Germline V CDR1 and CDR2: SGDLS, YYNGEE. Trimming cost V 0 bases and J 4 bases, with 13 bases left between them. The CDR3 totals 15 residues. The CDR3: CASSVGGEVGYGYTF. CDR3 in DNA: TGTGCCAGCAGCGTAGGGGGGGAGGTTGGCTATGGCTACACCTTC.

The chain links TRBV2 to TRBJ1-2, with 9 bases identical to TRBD1. V shed 10 bases and J 0 bases; nucleotides not matched to a gene: 15. Per the germline V gene, CDR1 is SNHLY and CDR2 is FYNNEI. This CDR3 is 17 amino acids long. In nucleotides, the CDR3 is TGTGCCATCATCCCGGGGGACAGGGATAAAGCTAACTATGGCTACACCTTC. Encoded protein: CAIIPGDRDKANYGYTF.

This clone has only a few counts. This chain links TRBV19 with TRBJ1-1, with 10 bases identical to TRBD1. Germline CDR1 is LNHDA and CDR2 is SQIVND (reference sequence). The CDR3 covers 16 residues. J lost 3 bases, V lost 6 bases, and 10 bases had no gene match. This chain's CDR3 is CASRLGTGAFYTEAFF. CDR3 bases: TGTGCCAGTAGACTCGGGACAGGGGCTTTCTACACTGAAGCTTTCTTT.

The chain uses TRBV28 and TRBJ2-2; 7 nucleotides agree with TRBD2. V was clipped by 5 bases and J by 5 bases; unmatched bases: 17. Germline V gene data show CDR1 as MDHEN and CDR2 as SYDVKM. The CDR3 has 18 amino acids. CDR3 region: CASSIGLEGRLVTGELFF. The CDR3 DNA is TGTGCCAGCAGTATTGGACTAGAGGGGCGACTGGTTACCGGGGAGCTGTTTTTT.

The CDR3 sequence: CASSSPPRVHEQFF. The CDR3 region has the DNA TGTGCCAGCAGTTCTCCCCCCAGGGTCCATGAGCAGTTCTTC. This chain connects TRBV27 to TRBJ2-1, with D possibly matching TRBD1 (5 bases). Trimming took 4 bases from V and 8 from J, leaving 15 bases between them. This CDR3 is 14 amino acids long. Germline loops: CDR1 MNHEY, CDR2 SMNVEV (reference sequence).

The chain links TRBV7-2 to TRBJ1-5, with 9 positions matching TRBD1. CDR1 SGHTA and CDR2 FQGNSA come from the germline V gene. There are 19 residues in the CDR3. The ends lost 4 bases at V and 5 bases at J; junction bases unmatched: 18. The CDR3 region is CASSSRGGGTGYGYQPQHF. The CDR3 nucleotides are TGTGCCAGCAGCTCCCGAGGGGGGGGGACAGGGTACGGTTATCAGCCCCAGCATTTT.

This chain joins TRBV4-2 and TRBJ2-7, with TRBD1 as a possible D gene (6 bases). The V gene's germline CDR1 is LGHNA and CDR2 YNFKEQ. The CDR3 is 15 amino acids. Trimming left V 1 base short and J 0 bases short, with 10 bases between. CDR3 DNA sequence: TGTGCCAGCAGCCAAGCCAGGGGCAGCTCCTACGAGCAGTACTTC. Residues: CASSQARGSSYEQYF.

The rearrangement joins TRBV3-1 (or the pseudogene TRBV3-2) to TRBJ2-3, with TRBD1 matching 12 bases. Looked up from germline, CDR1 is LGHDT and CDR2 is YNNKEL (reference sequence). The CDR3 is made up of 19 amino acids. Trimming cost V 0 bases and J 3 bases; bases outside gene matches: 10. The DNA of the CDR3 is TGTGCCAGCAGCCAAGATGGGACAGGGGGCGCTGGGATTACAGATACGCAGTATTTT. It is translated as CASSQDGTGGAGITDTQYF.

This chain connects TRBV7-2 to TRBJ2-2, with 16 bases matching TRBD2. V lost 0 bases and J lost 3; bases outside the gene matches: 1. The length of the CDR3 is 18 residues. The germline gives CDR1 SGHTA, CDR2 FQGNSA. The CDR3, as DNA: TGTGCCAGCAGCTTAGCGGGACTAGCGGGGGGGGACACCGGGGAGCTGTTTTTT. Protein: CASSLAGLAGGDTGELFF.

This chain joins TRBV28 and TRBJ1-2; D call uncertain. The V gene lost 3 bases and the J gene lost 0 bases, with 8 bases spanning the gap. In germline, CDR1 is MDHEN, CDR2 SYDVKM. There are 14 residues in the CDR3. The CDR3 DNA reads TGTGCCAGCAGTTTTGGCAGGACTAACTATGGCTACACCTTC. The encoded protein is CASSFGRTNYGYTF.

The chain uses TRBV7-9 and TRBJ2-2, with D maybe TRBD2 (5 bases). The CDR3 sequence is 14 residues long. The germline gives CDR1 SEHNR, CDR2 FQNEAQ (reference sequence). The V end was cut by 5 bases, the J end by 5 bases, with 12 bases between. CDR3 region: CASSLGGPTGELFF. In DNA, the CDR3 is TGTGCCAGCAGCCTCGGAGGACCGACCGGGGAGCTGTTTTTT.

The chain links TRBV5-6 to TRBJ2-6; D is possibly TRBD2 (5 bases). Deletions cut 4 bases from V and 0 bases from J, with 8 bases between. Germline CDR1 is SGHDT and CDR2 is YYEEEE. The CDR3 has 15 amino acids. CDR3 in amino acids: CASSPGVSGANVLTF. In DNA form, the CDR3 reads TGTGCCAGCAGCCCCGGGGTCTCTGGGGCCAACGTCCTGACTTTC. Variable domain in full (rest from reference TRBV5-6 and TRBJ2-6): DAGVTQSPTHLIKTRGQQVTLRCSPKSGHDTVSWYQQALGQGPQFIFQYYEEEERQRGNFPDRFSGHQFPNYSSELNVNALLLGDSALYLCASSPGVSGANVLTFGAGSRLTVL.

The chain joins TRBV2 to TRBJ1-2, with D unresolved. V lost 3 bases and J 0 bases, leaving 11 bases between the germline ends. This CDR3 is 15 amino acids long. CDR1 and CDR2 from the germline V gene are SNHLY and FYNNEI. The CDR3 DNA reads TGTGCCAGCAGTGATGGTGCGAGAGCTAACTATGGCTACACCTTC. As protein: CASSDGARANYGYTF.

V is TRBV5-1 and J is TRBJ1-1; D is possibly TRBD1 (5 bases). The CDR3 is made up of 17 amino acids. Germline V lookup: CDR1 SGHRS, CDR2 YFSETQ. V lost 0 bases and J 1 base, leaving 16 bases between the germline ends. In DNA form, the CDR3 reads TGCGCCAGCAGCTTGGTCGTGGGGCAAACAGAGAACACTGAAGCTTTCTTT. This encodes CASSLVVGQTENTEAFF.

The V call is TRBV11-2, the J call TRBJ1-5, with 9 bases identical to TRBD1. CDR3 length: 15 residues. The J segment lost 4 bases and the V segment lost 5 bases, leaving 6 bases of the junction unmatched. Germline V gene sequence: CDR1 SGHAT, CDR2 FQNNGV. In DNA, the CDR3 is TGTGCCAGCAGCAAAGGGACAGGGCTAAATCAGCCCCAGCATTTT. Its translation: CASSKGTGLNQPQHF.

As concerns this clone: One end of the junction fails to match germline, which may point to a read error. This chain uses TRBV6-1 with TRBJ1-1; tentatively, D is TRBD1 (6 bases). Germline V CDR1 and CDR2: MNHNS, SASEGT. This CDR3 has 14 amino acids. CDR3 nucleotides: TGTGCCAGCAGTGAAAGGGGGGGGAGCACTGAAGATTTCTTT. It encodes CASSERGGSTEDFF.